This T cell receptor beta chain was identified in a study of blood T cells in healthy people across ages. Overall study: Researchers report that template switching captured about one barcoded beta molecule per two T cells.

V lost 0 bases, J lost 8 bases, and 11 bases lay in between. The CDR3 sequence is 15 residues long. Germline V gene data show CDR1 as LGHDT and CDR2 as YNNKEL (reference sequence). Using a J-beta primer mix together with a sample-barcoded 5' primer, a second PCR was run for 7 to 11 cycles. One entry per CDR3 protein, called by TCRdb with MiXCR from the 5' RACE reads. Among 1 million to 1.2 million distinct CDR3 sequences listed, roughly two fifths were seen once. What was sequenced was blood. The source of this sequence is a young man in good health. The chain couples TRBV3-1 to TRBJ1-6; weak D call: TRBD1 (6 bases). The CDR3 reads CASSQERDKYSPLHF. In nucleotides, the CDR3 is TGTGCCAGCAGCCAAGAGCGGGACAAATATTCACCCCTCCACTTT.